This T cell receptor (beta chain) stems from a study of cytomegalovirus exposure and HLA in healthy donors. Concerning this clone: What it binds is unknown.

CDR1 is LNHDA and CDR2 is SQIVND in the germline V gene (reference sequence). The CDR3 sequence is 17 residues long. V dropped 0 bases and J dropped 1 base, with 15 bases sitting between them. Study results and caveats: Presence/absence analyses assumed roughly uniform sequencing depth across donors. In a later analysis, productive TCRs from donors in an Asian-associated ancestry cluster reportedly carried fewer N-insertions than the cohort mean.

The PCR employed 60 Vbeta primers together with 13 Jbeta primers. TCRdb's table, derived via immunoSEQ multiplex PCR, lists solely in-frame clones and lacks some. The table has 80,000 or so clones, 60% to 85% seen once; the top ten hold 3.5% to 5.5%. The chain combines TRBV19 with TRBJ2-5, with TRBD1 as a possible D gene (6 bases). This receptor was identified in a man aged 40-49 years in good health and CMV-seronegative. The specimen sequenced was PBMCs. Here the CDR3 reads CASSIDATRGGQETQYF. The DNA of the CDR3 is TGTGCCAGTAGTATAGATGCTACCAGGGGCGGCCAAGAGACCCAGTACTTC.